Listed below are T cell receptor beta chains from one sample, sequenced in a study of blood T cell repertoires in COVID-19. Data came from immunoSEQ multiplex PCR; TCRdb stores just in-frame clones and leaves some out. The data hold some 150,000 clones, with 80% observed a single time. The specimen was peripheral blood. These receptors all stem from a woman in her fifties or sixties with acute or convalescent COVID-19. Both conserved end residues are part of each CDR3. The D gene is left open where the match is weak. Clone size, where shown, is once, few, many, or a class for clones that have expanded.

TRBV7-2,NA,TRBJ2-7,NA,CASSSRPGTLGGQYF,TGTGCCAGCAGCTCCCGTCCCGGGACCCTAGGGGGGCAGTACTTC
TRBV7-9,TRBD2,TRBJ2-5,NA,CASQTSGGLETQYF,TGTGCCAGCCAAACTAGCGGGGGGTTAGAGACCCAGTACTTC
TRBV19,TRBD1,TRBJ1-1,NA,CASSPGTVNTEAFF,TGTGCCAGTAGCCCCGGGACAGTGAACACTGAAGCTTTCTTT
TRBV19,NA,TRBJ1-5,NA,CASTDGLRNQPQHF,TGTGCCAGTACCGATGGACTTCGAAATCAGCCCCAGCATTTT
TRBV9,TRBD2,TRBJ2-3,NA,CASSPGTSGGLSTDTQYF,TGTGCCAGCAGCCCGGGGACTAGCGGGGGTCTTAGCACAGATACGCAGTATTTT
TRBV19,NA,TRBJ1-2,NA,CASSMMGVAGNYGYTF,TGTGCCAGTAGTATGATGGGAGTCGCGGGTAACTATGGCTACACCTTC
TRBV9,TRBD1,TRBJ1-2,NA,CASSGGTELGYTF,TGTGCCAGCAGCGGCGGGACAGAACTGGGCTACACCTTC
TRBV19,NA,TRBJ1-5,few,CASSGLGGVGNQPQHF,TGTGCCAGTAGCGGACTAGGGGGAGTTGGAAATCAGCCCCAGCATTTT
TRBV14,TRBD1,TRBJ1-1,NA,CASSPGQGMNTEAFF,TGTGCCAGCAGCCCCGGACAGGGAATGAACACTGAAGCTTTCTTT
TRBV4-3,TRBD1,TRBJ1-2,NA,CASRPNAGTDNYYGYTF,TGCGCCAGCAGACCTAACGCGGGGACAGACAATTACTATGGCTACACCTTC
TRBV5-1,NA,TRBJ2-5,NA,CASSLGTDSLTQYF,TGCGCCAGCAGCTTAGGGACTGACTCTTTGACCCAGTACTTC
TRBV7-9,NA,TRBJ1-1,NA,CASSLDLPGGAFF,TGTGCCAGCAGCTTGGACCTCCCCGGGGGAGCTTTCTTT
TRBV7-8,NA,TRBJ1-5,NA,CASSLDPGQPQHF,TGTGCCAGCAGCTTAGACCCGGGTCAGCCCCAGCATTTT
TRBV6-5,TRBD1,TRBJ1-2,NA,CATAGTELYGYTF,TGTGCCACCGCCGGGACAGAACTCTATGGCTACACCTTC
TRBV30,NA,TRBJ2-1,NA,CAWSVGQGDEQFF,TGTGCCTGGAGTGTAGGCCAGGGTGATGAGCAGTTCTTC
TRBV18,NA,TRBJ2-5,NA,CASSPPGQGMGTQYF,TGTGCCAGCTCACCACCGGGGCAGGGGATGGGGACCCAGTACTTC
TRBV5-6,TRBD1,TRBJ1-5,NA,CASSFQLTGASNQPQHF,TGTGCCAGCAGCTTCCAGCTGACAGGGGCTAGCAATCAGCCCCAGCATTTT
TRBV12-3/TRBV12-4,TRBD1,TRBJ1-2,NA,CASSRQGPGYTF,TGTGCCAGCAGCCGACAGGGTCCTGGCTACACCTTC